Following are 7 T cell receptor beta chains from one sample sequenced in a study of T cells in Graves' hyperthyroidism and ophthalmopathy. TCR beta CDR3 sequences were amplified from RNA transcripts. Using the HTBI primer set, a first-round RT-PCR was run on the TCR CDR3. TCRdb independently ran MiXCR on the multiplex PCR reads; one entry per CDR3 protein. Of under 550,000 distinct CDR3 sequences in the sample, 15% to 20% were seen once. Specimen: blood. These receptors were obtained from a middle-aged man with Graves' ophthalmopathy.

This clonotype was detected only once. The chain couples TRBV6-1 to TRBJ1-5, with D possibly matching TRBD1 (6 bases). Germline values: CDR1 MNHNS, CDR2 SASEGT. Trimming cost V 6 bases and J 7 bases, with 13 bases left between them. There are 13 residues in the CDR3. The CDR3 region has the DNA TGTGCCAGCAGCGGACAGCACTCACAGCCCCAGCATTTT. It encodes CASSGQHSQPQHF.

This clonotype was detected many times. This chain connects TRBV27 to TRBJ2-4; D call uncertain. This CDR3 spans 13 amino acids. Trimming cost V 6 bases and J 5 bases, with 11 bases left between them. Germline values: CDR1 MNHEY, CDR2 SMNVEV (reference sequence). The CDR3 spells CASSRSSENIQYF. CDR3 coding DNA: TGTGCCAGCAGCCGGAGCAGCGAAAACATTCAGTACTTC.

The rearrangement joins TRBV19 to TRBJ2-2; D perhaps matches TRBD2 (7 bases). The CDR3 is 17 residues long. V shed 5 bases and J shed 0 bases, with 16 bases lying between them. Germline CDR1 is LNHDA and CDR2 is SQIVND (reference sequence). DNA for the CDR3: TGTGCCAGTAGTCCCCTCCCGGGGGGCGCGAACACCGGGGAGCTGTTTTTT. It yields the protein CASSPLPGGANTGELFF.

This chain joins TRBV20-1 and TRBJ2-2, with a possible D match to TRBD1 (6 bases). This CDR3 comprises 16 residues. With 2 bases removed from V and 5 bases from J, the gap between germline ends came to 18 bases. CDR1 is DFQATT, CDR2 SNEGSKA, per germline (reference sequence). The CDR3 coding sequence is TGCAGTGCTAGACCCGCCCACAGGGACGGAACCGGGGAGCTGTTTTTT. Amino acids: CSARPAHRDGTGELFF.

This clonotype was seen more than once but under ten times. The chain uses TRBV7-6 and TRBJ1-2; tentative D call: TRBD1 (5 bases). The V end lost 4 bases, the J end lost 7 bases, and 19 bases lay between the germline ends. This CDR3 has 15 amino acids. The germline CDR1 and CDR2 sequences are SGHVS and FNYEAQ. CDR3 sequence: CASSSGPLGLGGYTF. Written as DNA, the CDR3 is TGTGCCAGCAGCTCGGGACCGCTTGGGCTGGGTGGCTACACCTTC.

This clonotype has more than one count but fewer than ten. This sequence joins TRBV3-1 and TRBJ2-7, with TRBD2 matching 15 bases. The CDR3 contains 16 residues. After removal of 0 bases from V and 8 bases from J, the junction contained 5 bases not matched to a gene. Germline values: CDR1 LGHDT, CDR2 YNNKEL (reference sequence). Written as DNA, the CDR3 is TGTGCCAGCAGCCAAGATAGCGGACTAGCGGGAGGGAAGCAGTACTTC. Residues: CASSQDSGLAGGKQYF.

This clonotype was recorded a few times. The chain couples TRBV19 to TRBJ1-2; D might be TRBD1 (6 bases). Trimming shortened V by 5 bases and J by 7 bases, and 17 bases separated the two germline ends. In germline, CDR1 is LNHDA, CDR2 SQIVND (reference sequence). CDR3 length: 14 amino acids. CDR3 in amino acids: CASSRPDRLGGYTF. The DNA for the CDR3 is TGTGCCAGTAGTCGCCCCGACAGGTTGGGTGGCTACACCTTC.